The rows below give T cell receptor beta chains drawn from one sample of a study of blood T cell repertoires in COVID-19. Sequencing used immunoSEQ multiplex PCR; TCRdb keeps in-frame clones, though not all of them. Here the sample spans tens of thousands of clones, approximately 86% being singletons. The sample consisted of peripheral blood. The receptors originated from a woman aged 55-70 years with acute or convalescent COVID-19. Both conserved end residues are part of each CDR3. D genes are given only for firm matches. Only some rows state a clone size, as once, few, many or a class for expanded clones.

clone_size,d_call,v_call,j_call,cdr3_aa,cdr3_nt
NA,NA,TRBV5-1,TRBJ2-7,CASSLSTGGGEQYF,TGCGCCAGCAGCTTGTCCACAGGGGGGGGCGAGCAGTACTTC
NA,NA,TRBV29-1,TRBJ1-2,CSTGSEWGRDYGYTF,TGCAGCACCGGATCCGAATGGGGGCGCGACTATGGCTACACCTTC
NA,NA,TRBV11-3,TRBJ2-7,CASSRQENYEQYF,TGTGCCAGCAGCCGACAGGAAAACTACGAGCAGTACTTC
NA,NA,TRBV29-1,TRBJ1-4,CSVEGTPGSEKLFF,TGCAGCGTTGAAGGGACACCCGGGAGTGAAAAACTGTTTTTT
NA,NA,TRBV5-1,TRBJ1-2,CASSFEDSHGYTF,TGCGCCAGCAGCTTCGAGGACAGCCATGGCTACACCTTC
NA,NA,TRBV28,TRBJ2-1,CASSLQYNEQFF,TGTGCCAGCAGTTTACAGTACAATGAGCAGTTCTTC
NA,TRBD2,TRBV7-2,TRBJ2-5,CASSSGRLGGKETQYF,TGTGCCAGCAGCTCCGGGAGACTCGGGGGGAAAGAGACCCAGTACTTC
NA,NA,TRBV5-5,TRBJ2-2,CASSLTGIGELFF,TGTGCCAGCAGCTTGACAGGAATCGGGGAGCTGTTTTTT
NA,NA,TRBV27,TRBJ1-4,CASSTTGRGLFF,TGTGCCAGCAGCACTACAGGGCGAGGGTTGTTTTTT
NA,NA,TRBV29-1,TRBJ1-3,CSVVGGNTIYF,TGCAGCGTGGTGGGCGGAAACACCATATATTTT
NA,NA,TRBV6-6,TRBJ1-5,CASSYRGPRQPQHF,TGTGCCAGCAGTTACAGGGGCCCTAGGCAGCCCCAGCATTTT
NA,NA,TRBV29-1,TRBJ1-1,CSVEIQNTEAFF,TGCAGCGTTGAAATACAAAACACTGAAGCTTTCTTT
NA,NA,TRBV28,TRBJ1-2,CASSTSTGHLYGYTF,NA
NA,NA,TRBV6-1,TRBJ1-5,CASSVKLGTTDQPQHF,TGTGCCAGCAGTGTAAAATTAGGGACAACGGATCAGCCCCAGCATTTT
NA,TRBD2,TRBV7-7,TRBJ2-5,CASSLAPSGGRETQYF,TGTGCCAGCAGCTTAGCTCCTAGCGGGGGCCGGGAGACCCAGTACTTC
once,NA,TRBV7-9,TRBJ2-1,CASSPSRGSWGTYNEQFF,TGTGCCAGCAGCCCCTCTCGGGGGTCGTGGGGCACCTACAATGAGCAGTTCTTC
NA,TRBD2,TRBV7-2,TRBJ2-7,CASSLKSSGISLPYEQYF,TGTGCCAGCAGCTTAAAATCTAGCGGGATTTCTTTACCCTACGAGCAGTACTTC
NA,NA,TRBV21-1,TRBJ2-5,CASSKVSGPEETQYF,TGTGCCAGCAGCAAAGTAAGCGGGCCAGAAGAGACCCAGTACTTC
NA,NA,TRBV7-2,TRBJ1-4,CASSLLDSEKLFF,TGTGCCAGCAGTTTACTCGACAGCGAAAAACTGTTTTTT
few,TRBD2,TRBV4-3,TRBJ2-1,CASSQDTGTRNEQFF,TGCGCCAGCAGCCAAGATACCGGGACTAGAAATGAGCAGTTCTTC
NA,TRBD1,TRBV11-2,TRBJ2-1,CASSLGDRQYNEQFF,TGTGCCAGCAGCTTAGGGGACAGACAATACAATGAGCAGTTCTTC
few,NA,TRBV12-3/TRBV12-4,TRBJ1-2,CASSSGDYGYTF,TGTGCCAGCAGCTCCGGGGACTATGGCTACACCTTC
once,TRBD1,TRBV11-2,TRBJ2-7,CASSLGTGVSEQYF,TGTGCCAGCAGCTTAGGGACAGGAGTAAGCGAGCAGTACTTC
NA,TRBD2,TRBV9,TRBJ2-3,CASTPMGSGGNTDTQYF,TGTGCCAGCACCCCCATGGGGTCGGGGGGGAACACAGATACGCAGTATTTT
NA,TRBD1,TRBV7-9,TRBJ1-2,CASSLAGQLGYTF,TGTGCCAGCAGCTTAGCGGGACAGCTTGGCTACACCTTC
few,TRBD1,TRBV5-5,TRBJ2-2,CASSLVDRGYTGELFF,TGTGCCAGCAGCCTGGTAGACAGGGGATACACCGGGGAGCTGTTTTTT
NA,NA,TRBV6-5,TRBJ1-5,CASSLLGGNQPQHF,TGTGCCAGCAGCTTACTCGGGGGCAATCAGCCCCAGCATTTT
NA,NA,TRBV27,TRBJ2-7,CASRAEVGGEYEQYF,TGTGCCAGCAGGGCGGAAGTGGGGGGAGAGTACGAGCAGTACTTC
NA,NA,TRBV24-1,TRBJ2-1,CATSDPSNEQFF,TGTGCCACCAGTGACCCCTCGAATGAGCAGTTCTTC
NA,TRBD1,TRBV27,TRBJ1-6,CASRDRENSPLHF,TGTGCCAGCAGGGACAGGGAGAATTCACCCCTCCACTTT
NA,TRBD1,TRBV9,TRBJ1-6,CASSARDRGLNSPLHF,TGTGCCAGCAGCGCCCGGGACAGGGGGTTAAATTCACCCCTCCACTTT
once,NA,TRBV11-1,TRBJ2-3,CASSLAGGTDTQYF,TGTGCCAGCAGCTTAGCAGGGGGCACAGATACGCAGTATTTT
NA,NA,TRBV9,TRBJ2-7,CASSVGPYPRQAHEQYF,TGTGCCAGCAGCGTAGGCCCCTATCCTCGACAGGCCCACGAGCAGTACTTC
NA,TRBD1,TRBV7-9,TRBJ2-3,CASSLGDRETDTQYF,TGTGCCAGCAGCTTAGGAGACAGGGAGACAGATACGCAGTATTTT
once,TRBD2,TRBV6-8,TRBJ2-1,CASKGKGGMPYNEQFF,TGTGCCAGCAAGGGTAAGGGAGGGATGCCCTACAATGAGCAGTTCTTC
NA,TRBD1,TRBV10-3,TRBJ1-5,CAIGDSIDGNQPQHF,TGTGCCATCGGGGACAGTATAGATGGCAATCAGCCCCAGCATTTT
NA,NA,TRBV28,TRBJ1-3,CASSPQAPHSGNTIYF,TGTGCCAGCAGTCCACAGGCCCCACACTCTGGAAACACCATATATTTT
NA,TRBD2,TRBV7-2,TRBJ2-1,CASRAAGGLYNEQFF,TGTGCCAGCAGGGCAGCGGGGGGTCTGTACAATGAGCAGTTCTTC
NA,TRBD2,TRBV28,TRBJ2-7,CASSFPPSGGAHEQYF,TGTGCCAGCAGTTTTCCTCCTAGCGGGGGGGCCCACGAGCAGTACTTC
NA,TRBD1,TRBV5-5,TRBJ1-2,CASSLDRGQNYGYTF,TGTGCCAGCAGCTTGGACAGGGGGCAGAACTATGGCTACACCTTC
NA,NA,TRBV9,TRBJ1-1,CASSAMGHLSNTEAFF,TGTGCCAGCAGCGCTATGGGACACCTCTCGAACACTGAAGCTTTCTTT
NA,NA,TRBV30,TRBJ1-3,CAWSVQGWYTIYF,TGTGCCTGGAGTGTACAGGGCTGGTACACCATATATTTT
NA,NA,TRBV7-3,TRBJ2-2,CASSFDRPNTGELFF,TGTGCCAGCAGCTTCGACAGGCCGAACACCGGGGAGCTGTTTTTT
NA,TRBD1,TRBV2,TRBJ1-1,CAGTAGVVNTEAFF,TGTGCCGGGACAGCCGGCGTGGTGAACACTGAAGCTTTCTTT
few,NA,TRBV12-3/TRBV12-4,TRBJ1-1,CASSPPGIRGAFF,TGTGCCAGCAGCCCTCCTGGAATAAGGGGAGCTTTCTTT
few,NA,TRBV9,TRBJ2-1,CASSVLGGMYNEQFF,TGTGCCAGCAGCGTCCTTGGCGGGATGTACAATGAGCAGTTCTTC
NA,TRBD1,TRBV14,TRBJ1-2,CASSQEDRGYGYTF,TGTGCCAGCAGCCAAGAGGACAGGGGCTATGGCTACACCTTC
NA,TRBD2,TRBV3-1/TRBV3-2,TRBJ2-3,CASSQPGLAGNTQYF,TGTGCCAGCAGCCAACCGGGACTAGCGGGCAATACGCAGTATTTT
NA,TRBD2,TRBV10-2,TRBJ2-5,CASSENRLAGGRGETQYF,TGCGCCAGCAGTGAAAACAGACTAGCGGGGGGGCGGGGGGAGACCCAGTACTTC
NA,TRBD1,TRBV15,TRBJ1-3,CATSRSTGDFSGNTIYF,TGTGCCACCAGCAGATCGACAGGGGACTTCTCTGGAAACACCATATATTTT
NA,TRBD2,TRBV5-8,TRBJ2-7,CASSLEIAGGFHYEQYF,TGTGCCAGCAGCTTGGAAATAGCGGGAGGGTTTCACTACGAGCAGTACTTC
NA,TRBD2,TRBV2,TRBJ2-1,CASSSGSGGPYNEQFF,TGTGCCAGCAGCTCCGGCTCGGGGGGGCCCTACAATGAGCAGTTCTTC
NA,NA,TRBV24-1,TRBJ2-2,CATSDVQRGGSGELFF,TGTGCCACCAGTGATGTACAGCGCGGGGGCTCCGGGGAGCTGTTTTTT
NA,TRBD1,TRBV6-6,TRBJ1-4,CASGTGIEKLFF,TGTGCCAGTGGGACAGGGATCGAAAAACTGTTTTTT
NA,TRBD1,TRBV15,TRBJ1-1,CATSNSRGLGTEAFF,TGTGCCACCAGCAACTCCAGGGGGCTGGGCACTGAAGCTTTCTTT
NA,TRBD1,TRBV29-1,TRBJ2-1,CSAIRDSPNEQFF,TGCAGCGCTATCCGGGACAGCCCCAATGAGCAGTTCTTC
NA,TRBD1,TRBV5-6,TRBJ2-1,CASSRADRGHEQFF,TGTGCCAGCAGCCGAGCCGACAGGGGGCATGAGCAGTTCTTC
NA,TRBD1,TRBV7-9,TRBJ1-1,CASSLRTGENTEAFF,TGTGCCAGCAGCCTACGGACAGGGGAGAACACTGAAGCTTTCTTT